This entry lists 9 T cell receptor beta chains sequenced from one sample in a study of cytomegalovirus exposure and HLA in healthy donors. The PCR had 60 Vbeta and 13 Jbeta primers. The table came from immunoSEQ multiplex PCR; TCRdb's copy has only in-frame clones and leaves some out. The sample contains around 90,000 clones, approximately 56% of which appear only once. The sample was PBMCs. The origin of the receptors is a woman in her twenties or thirties in good health and CMV-seropositive.

The chain couples TRBV10-2 to TRBJ2-3; TRBD1 might be the D (5 bases). Germline V gene lookup returns CDR1 WSHSY and CDR2 SAAADI. CDR3 length: 13 amino acids. Trimming removed 8 bases from V and 2 bases from J, with 11 bases in between. The CDR3 here is CASGHGATDTQYF. Written as DNA, the CDR3 is TGCGCCAGCGGCCATGGGGCCACAGATACGCAGTATTTT.

The chain is built from TRBV29-1 and TRBJ2-7; D might be TRBD1 (6 bases). This CDR3 contains 13 residues. The V gene lost 3 bases and the J gene lost 2 bases, with 11 bases spanning the gap. The V gene's germline CDR1 is SQVTM and CDR2 ANQGSEA. CDR3 amino acids: CSVEAGDPYEQYF. The CDR3 DNA sequence: TGCAGCGTTGAGGCAGGGGACCCCTACGAGCAGTACTTC.

J is TRBJ2-7 and V is TRBV6-6; 11 positions agree with TRBD2. This CDR3 comprises 14 residues. Trimming at V came to 6 bases and at J to 3 bases, leaving 4 bases not matched to a gene. Germline assignment: CDR1 MNHNY and CDR2 SVGAGI (reference sequence). In DNA, the CDR3 is TGTGCCAGCAGCCGAGGGACTAGCGGCTACGAGCAGTACTTC. It specifies CASSRGTSGYEQYF.

The rearrangement joins TRBV5-4 to TRBJ2-5, with 12 positions matching TRBD2. The germline CDR1 and CDR2 sequences are SGHNT and YYREEE (reference sequence). V was pared by 3 bases and J by 2 bases, with 2 bases of the junction left unmatched. This CDR3 spans 15 amino acids. Written as DNA, the CDR3 is TGTGCCAGCAGCTCCGGACTAGCGGGGCAAGAGACCCAGTACTTC. As protein: CASSSGLAGQETQYF.

The rearrangement joins TRBV6-5 to TRBJ1-5; D call uncertain. From germline, CDR1 is MNHEY and CDR2 SVGAGI. Trimming took 7 bases from V and 0 from J, leaving 7 bases between them. CDR3 length equals 13 residues. The CDR3 DNA follows: TGTGCCAGCAAAGTAGATAGCAATCAGCCCCAGCATTTT. This gives the protein CASKVDSNQPQHF.

V and J are TRBV5-1 and TRBJ2-3, with D tentatively TRBD1 (6 bases). The CDR3 covers 16 residues. Germline-derived CDR1 and CDR2 are SGHRS and YFSETQ. V gave up 4 bases and J gave up 4 bases, with 19 bases separating them. The CDR3 loop is CASSLRGNPRSDTQYF. CDR3 sequence (DNA): TGCGCCAGCAGCCTTAGGGGGAACCCCAGATCAGATACGCAGTATTTT.

The chain links TRBV27 to TRBJ2-3, with 9 bases identical to TRBD2. CDR1 and CDR2 from the germline V gene are MNHEY and SMNVEV (reference sequence). V gave up 4 bases and J gave up 0 bases; unmatched junction bases: 5. The CDR3 runs 16 residues. This CDR3 is CASSSPSGGSTDTQYF. The CDR3 DNA is TGTGCCAGCAGTTCTCCCAGCGGGGGGAGCACAGATACGCAGTATTTT.

V is TRBV7-2 and J is TRBJ1-5; no clear D. CDR1 and CDR2 (germline): SGHTA, FQGNSA. V lost 5 bases, J lost 5 bases, and 10 bases lay in between. The CDR3 is made up of 13 amino acids. For the CDR3, the DNA is TGTGCCAGCAGCCACGACACCGATCAGCCCCAGCATTTT. The encoded protein is CASSHDTDQPQHF. The entire variable domain, with the rest obtained from reference TRBV7-2 and TRBJ1-5, is as follows: GAGVSQSPSNKVTEKGKDVELRCDPISGHTALYWYRQSLGQGLEFLIYFQGNSAPDKSGLPSDRFSAERTGGSVSTLTIQRTQQEDSAVYLCASSHDTDQPQHFGDGTRLSIL.

The chain joins TRBV6-5 to TRBJ1-2; tentative D call: TRBD1 (6 bases). Germline CDR1 reads MNHEY; CDR2 reads SVGAGI. The CDR3 runs 13 residues. V shed 6 bases and J shed 5 bases, with 13 bases lying between them. CDR3 nucleotides: TGTGCCAGCAGGAAGACAGGCACGTATGGCTACACCTTC. This translates into CASRKTGTYGYTF.